The 13 T cell receptor beta chains given below trace back to one sample, sequenced in a study of blood T cell repertoires in COVID-19 (dated by TCRdb to about 2020). Library preparation was by the immunoSEQ multiplex PCR assay. TCRdb holds this immuneACCESS table with in-frame rearrangements only. Some clones are missing; in checked studies, unresolved V genes explain under half, and the rest has no known cause. The sample has about 400,000 clones on record, more than 70% of them singletons. Roughly 1.2% of the sample rests with the top ten. Sequencing was done on a sample of peripheral blood. All receptors derive from a man in his forties with acute or convalescent COVID-19.

The rearrangement uses TRBV11-2 and TRBJ1-6, with TRBD1 as a possible D gene (5 bases). There are 14 residues in the CDR3. The germline CDR1 and CDR2 sequences are SGHAT and FQNNGV. The V end was cut by 5 bases, the J end by 8 bases, with 13 bases between. CDR3 in amino acids: CASSVRASDSPLHF. The CDR3 bases are TGTGCCAGCAGCGTCAGGGCTTCGGATTCACCCCTCCACTTT. Together with reference TRBV11-2 and TRBJ1-6, the CDR3 gives the full variable domain: EAGVAQSPRYKIIEKRQSVAFWCNPISGHATLYWYQQILGQGPKLLIQFQNNGVVDDSQLPKDRFSAERLKGVDSTLKIQPAKLEDSAVYLCASSVRASDSPLHFGNGTRLTVT.

This sequence joins TRBV5-1 and TRBJ2-2; D gene unclear. The length of the CDR3 is 16 residues. V dropped 0 bases and J dropped 0 bases, with 9 bases sitting between them. CDR1 is SGHRS and CDR2 is YFSETQ in the germline V gene. For the CDR3, the DNA is TGCGCCAGCAGCTTGGTATGGCGGCCGAACACCGGGGAGCTGTTTTTT. Translation gives CASSLVWRPNTGELFF. Full variable domain (missing parts from reference TRBV5-1 and TRBJ2-2): KAGVTQTPRYLIKTRGQQVTLSCSPISGHRSVSWYQQTPGQGLQFLFEYFSETQRNKGNFPGRFSGRQFSNSRSEMNVSTLELGDSALYLCASSLVWRPNTGELFFGEGSRLTVL.

Of note for this clone: The junction does not match germline at one end; this may be a read error. The chain carries TRBV11-3 and TRBJ2-6; 10 nucleotides match TRBD1. The germline gives CDR1 SGHNT, CDR2 YENEEA. This CDR3 contains 18 residues. The CDR3 region has the DNA TGCGCCAGCAGCCCAGGGACAGGGGAAACCTCTGGGGCCAACGTCCTGACTTTC. Its translation: CASSPGTGETSGANVLTF.

V usage is TRBV29-1 and J usage is TRBJ1-1; a possible D gene is TRBD1 (5 bases). With 8 bases removed from V and 1 base from J, the gap between germline ends came to 14 bases. CDR3 size: 13 residues. Germline assignment: CDR1 SQVTM and CDR2 ANQGSEA. CDR3 bases: TGCAGCTCCTCAATGGGGCCGAACACTGAAGCTTTCTTT. It translates to CSSSMGPNTEAFF.

As for this clone: Other DNA sequences in the sample encode the same CDR3. The rearrangement links TRBV3-1 (or the pseudogene TRBV3-2) to TRBJ1-1, with a possible D match to TRBD1 (5 bases). CDR1 is LGHDT and CDR2 is YNNKEL in the germline V gene (reference sequence). The CDR3 loop spans 13 amino acids. Deletions cut 6 bases from V and 2 bases from J, with 10 bases between. The CDR3 nucleotides read TGTGCCAGCAGTCTTCAGGGTAACACTGAAGCTTTCTTT. As protein: CASSLQGNTEAFF.

This rearrangement joins TRBV2 to TRBJ2-7; 9 positions match TRBD1. The germline V gene has CDR1 SNHLY and CDR2 FYNNEI. The CDR3 spans 13 residues. The ends lost 8 bases at V and 5 bases at J; junction bases unmatched: 7. CDR3 DNA: TGTGCCAGCCATAGGGACAGGGCAAACGAGCAGTACTTC. Translated: CASHRDRANEQYF.

This chain uses TRBV30 with TRBJ1-6; D not resolved. The germline V and J ends were trimmed by 0 bases and 9 bases, with 12 bases remaining between them. Germline values: CDR1 GTSNPN, CDR2 SVGIG (reference sequence). CDR3 length: 14 residues. The CDR3 DNA reads TGTGCCTGGAGTGTACGGGGTAGGGTTTCACCCCTCCACTTT. Protein product: CAWSVRGRVSPLHF.

The chain combines TRBV27 with TRBJ2-1; TRBD1 agrees at 9 bases. This CDR3 has 17 residues. With V trimmed by 2 bases and J by 0 bases, 5 bases remained unmatched. CDR1 is MNHEY, CDR2 SMNVEV, per germline (reference sequence). Here the CDR3 DNA reads TGTGCCAGCAGTTTAAGTGGACAGGGGAGCTCCTACAATGAGCAGTTCTTC. Its protein is CASSLSGQGSSYNEQFF.

V and J are TRBV24-1 and TRBJ2-3; 8 positions match TRBD1. The V gene's germline CDR1 is KGHDR and CDR2 SFDVKD. After removal of 7 bases from V and 4 bases from J, the junction contained 6 bases not matched to a gene. The CDR3 extends over 14 amino acids. The CDR3 here is CATSHRTGSDTQYF. The CDR3 DNA reads TGTGCCACCAGCCACAGGACAGGGTCAGATACGCAGTATTTT.

The V gene is TRBV19, the J gene TRBJ1-4; D is ambiguous. The V gene's germline CDR1 is LNHDA and CDR2 SQIVND (reference sequence). The CDR3 length is 15 residues. The V gene lost 4 bases and the J gene lost 7 bases, with 16 bases spanning the gap. The CDR3 loop is CASSTAELRAEKLFF. DNA of the CDR3: TGTGCCAGTAGTACCGCGGAACTGCGGGCTGAAAAACTGTTTTTT. Combining the CDR3 with reference TRBV19 and TRBJ1-4 gives the whole variable domain DGGITQSPKYLFRKEGQNVTLSCEQNLNHDAMYWYRQDPGQGLRLIYYSQIVNDFQKGDIAEGYSVSREKKESFPLTVTSAQKNPTAFYLCASSTAELRAEKLFFGSGTQLSVL.

J is TRBJ1-2 and V is TRBV10-3, with TRBD1 matching 8 bases. The CDR3 consists of 13 residues. The trim removed 7 bases at V and 2 bases at J, leaving 3 bases unmatched. Germline lookup yields CDR1 ENHRY and CDR2 SYGVKD. Here the CDR3 DNA reads TGTGCCATCAATCCAGGGGGCAACTATGGCTACACCTTC. It translates to CAINPGGNYGYTF.

This rearrangement joins TRBV6-2 or TRBV6-3 to TRBJ1-5, with D perhaps TRBD1 (5 bases). This CDR3 is 14 amino acids long. V was trimmed by 0 bases and J by 6 bases, leaving 9 bases between them. Germline CDR1 reads MNHEY; CDR2 reads SVGEGT. CDR3 nucleotides: TGTGCCAGCAGTTACTCGGGGGGGAGTCAGCCCCAGCATTTT. Encoded protein: CASSYSGGSQPQHF.

The rearrangement joins TRBV5-6 to TRBJ2-1, with D hard to call. The germline gives CDR1 SGHDT, CDR2 YYEEEE. The CDR3 consists of 14 residues. V lost 4 bases and J lost 0, with 8 bases in between. The CDR3: CASSRGSSYNEQFF. The CDR3 region has the DNA TGTGCCAGCAGCCGAGGAAGCTCCTACAATGAGCAGTTCTTC.